This record concerns one T cell receptor beta chain sequence. Looked up from germline, CDR1 is LGHNA and CDR2 is YSLEER. J was trimmed by 5 bases and V by 1 base; bases with no gene match: 13. This CDR3 is 17 amino acids long. As originally analysed: Amplification of reference gene primers was used by the study to estimate nucleated cell counts. This table comes from immunoSEQ multiplex PCR, and its TCRdb copy is limited to in-frame clones, with some not included. That table furnishes V, J and clone size, whereas the DNA furnished D and trimming. This sample has roughly 120,000 clones, with 90% found just once. These data come from a study of blood T cell repertoires in COVID-19.

V is TRBV4-3 and J is TRBJ2-7; TRBD1 aligns across 8 bases. The source of this sequence is a human donor with active COVID-19. The donor label of this sample is uncertain. The sample comprised peripheral blood. CDR3 DNA: TGCGCCAGCAGCCAAGTCCGATACGGGACAGGCGCCCACGAGCAGTACTTC. This gives the protein CASSQVRYGTGAHEQYF.